Detailed here is one T cell receptor (beta chain). Its antigen is not identified. This sample is part of a study of blood T cells in healthy people across ages. Whole-study findings and limits: Researchers said unsorted PBMCs prevented a conclusive naive versus antigen-experienced comparison.

The CDR3 covers 12 residues. V dropped 8 bases and J dropped 5 bases, with 10 bases sitting between them. Using a J-beta primer mix together with a sample-barcoded 5' primer, a second PCR was run for roughly 6 to 11 cycles. TCRdb analysed the 5' RACE reads with MiXCR anew, one entry per CDR3 protein. This sample has about 1.5 million distinct CDR3 sequences; approximately 42% occur once, and the top ten carry over 3.5%. Each sample yielded at least 6.5 million isolated PBMCs. Input material: blood. The receptor was isolated from a young woman in good health. The chain is built from TRBV12-3 or TRBV12-4 and TRBJ2-1; D not resolved. The DNA of the CDR3 is TGTGCCAGCCGACCTTCGAACAATGAGCAGTTCTTC. Translation: CASRPSNNEQFF.